This passage covers 4 T cell receptor beta chains from one sample sequenced in a study of PD-1 blockade in classical Hodgkin lymphoma. Some clones are missing from TCRdb's copy, which holds only in-frame ones; the method was immunoSEQ multiplex PCR. Among about 22,000 clones listed, around three quarters were seen once. As to time point: cycle 4 day 1 (C4D1), after less than 7 weeks of nivolumab. No patient escaped relapse after autologous stem cell transplantation, and brentuximab vedotin exposure varied. Magnetic negative selection served to purify CD4+ T cells out of PBMCs that had been thawed. The source was CD4+ T cells from blood, collected before the fourth cycle of nivolumab. These receptors all come from a human donor with classical Hodgkin lymphoma.

The gene calls are TRBV2 and TRBJ2-2; D ambiguous. V was shortened by 3 bases and J by 0 bases, with 11 bases between the two germline ends. Germline CDR1 reads SNHLY; CDR2 reads FYNNEI. The length of the CDR3 is 16 residues. CDR3 sequence (DNA): TGTGCCAGCAGTGACAACACCGTTGCGAACACCGGGGAGCTGTTTTTT. Encoded protein: CASSDNTVANTGELFF.

This clone was counted between two and nine times. The genes are TRBV19 and TRBJ1-1; maybe TRBD1 (5 bases). Germline CDR1 is LNHDA and CDR2 is SQIVND (reference sequence). The CDR3 length is 14 residues. V lost 0 bases, J lost 2 bases, and 7 bases lay in between. In DNA form, the CDR3 reads TGTGCCAGTAGTATAGAGGGGGTTAACACTGAAGCTTTCTTT. This gives the protein CASSIEGVNTEAFF.

The chain joins TRBV28 to TRBJ1-2; 7 nucleotides match TRBD1. V lost 7 bases to trimming and J lost 8 bases; unmatched junction nucleotides: 7. CDR1 MDHEN and CDR2 SYDVKM come from the germline V gene. CDR3 length: 12 residues. The CDR3 reads CASNGQEVGYTF. In DNA, the CDR3 is TGTGCCAGCAACGGACAGGAGGTCGGCTACACCTTC.

The J gene is TRBJ1-2, the V gene TRBV29-1; D gene unclear. The CDR3 spans 13 residues. V was clipped by 7 bases and J by 1 base, with 13 bases between them. Germline V gives CDR1 SQVTM, CDR2 ANQGSEA. The CDR3 sequence: CSADGLNNYGYTF. The CDR3 region has the DNA TGCAGCGCGGACGGACTTAATAACTATGGCTACACCTTC.